Sequencing of this T cell receptor (beta chain) was carried out in a study of T cells in Graves' hyperthyroidism and ophthalmopathy. The ends were cut back, 0 bases at V and 4 bases at J, with 12 bases in the middle. The CDR3 length is 15 residues. The germline CDR1 and CDR2 sequences are LGHDT and YNNKEL (reference sequence). This clonotype was observed a few times. Diagnoses were made from clinical symptoms, serum measures (thyroxine and TRAb), thyroid ultrasound and orbital computed tomography. The source of the PBMCs was approximately 10 ml of fresh peripheral blood. Researchers amplified the TCR beta CDR3 regions from RNA transcripts. HTBI primers were the set used in a first-round RT-PCR of the TCR CDR3. TCRdb redid the calling of the multiplex PCR reads with MiXCR, one entry per CDR3 protein. In the table there are 350,000 or so distinct CDR3 sequences, around 18% of which are singletons.

The sample was blood. The V call is TRBV3-1, the J call TRBJ1-1, with D uncertain. This clonotype was sampled from a woman between 40 and 55 years old with Graves' ophthalmopathy. The CDR3 DNA follows: TGTGCCAGCAGCCAAGATAGTACGGGGAGCACTGAAGCTTTCTTT. This encodes CASSQDSTGSTEAFF.